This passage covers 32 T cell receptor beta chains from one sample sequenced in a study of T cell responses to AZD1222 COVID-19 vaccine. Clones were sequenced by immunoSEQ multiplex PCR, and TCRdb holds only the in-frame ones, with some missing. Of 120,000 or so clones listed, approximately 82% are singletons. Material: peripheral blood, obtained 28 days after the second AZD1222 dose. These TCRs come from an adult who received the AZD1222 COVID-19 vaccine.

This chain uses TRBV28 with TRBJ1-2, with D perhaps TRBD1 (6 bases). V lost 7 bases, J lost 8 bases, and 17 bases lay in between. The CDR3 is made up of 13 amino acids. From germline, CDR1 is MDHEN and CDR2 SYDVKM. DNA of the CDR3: TGTGCCAGCAACACACAGGGTTCAAGGGGCTACACCTTC. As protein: CASNTQGSRGYTF.

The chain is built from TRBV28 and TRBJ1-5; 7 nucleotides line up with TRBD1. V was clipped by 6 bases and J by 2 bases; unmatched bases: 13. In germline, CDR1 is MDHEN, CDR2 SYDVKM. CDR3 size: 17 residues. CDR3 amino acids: CASRPWDSREGNQPQHF. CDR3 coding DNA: TGTGCCAGCAGACCCTGGGACAGCCGAGAGGGCAATCAGCCCCAGCATTTT. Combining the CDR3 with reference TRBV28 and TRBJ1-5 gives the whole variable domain DVKVTQSSRYLVKRTGEKVFLECVQDMDHENMFWYRQDPGLGLRLIYFSYDVKMKEKGDIPEGYSVSREKKERFSLILESASTNQTSMYLCASRPWDSREGNQPQHFGDGTRLSIL.

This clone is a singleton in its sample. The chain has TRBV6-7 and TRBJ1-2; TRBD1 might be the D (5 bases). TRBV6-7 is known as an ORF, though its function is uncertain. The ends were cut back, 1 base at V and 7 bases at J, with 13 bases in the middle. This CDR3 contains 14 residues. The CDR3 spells CASSYFMQGGGYTF. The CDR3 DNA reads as TGTGCCAGCAGTTACTTTATGCAGGGAGGTGGCTACACCTTC.

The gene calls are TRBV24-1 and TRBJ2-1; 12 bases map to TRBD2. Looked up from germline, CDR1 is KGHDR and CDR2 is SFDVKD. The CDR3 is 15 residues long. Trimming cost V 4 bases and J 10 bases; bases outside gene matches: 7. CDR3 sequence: CATSDTSGGPWEQFF. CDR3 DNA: TGTGCCACCAGTGACACTAGCGGGGGGCCGTGGGAGCAGTTCTTC.

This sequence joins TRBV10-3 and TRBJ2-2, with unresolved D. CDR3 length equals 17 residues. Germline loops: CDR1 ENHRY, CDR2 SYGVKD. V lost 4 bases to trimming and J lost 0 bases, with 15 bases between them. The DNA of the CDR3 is TGTGCCATCAGTGGCGGTACGACGATAACGAACACCGGGGAGCTGTTTTTT. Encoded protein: CAISGGTTITNTGELFF.

In DNA, the CDR3 is TGTGCCAGCAGCGATGGACAGGGGGCCCCGTTCGGGAATCAGCCCCAGCATTTT. It codes for CASSDGQGAPFGNQPQHF. This sequence joins TRBV2 and TRBJ1-5; 11 bases align to TRBD1. CDR1 and CDR2 from the germline V gene are SNHLY and FYNNEI. The CDR3 totals 18 residues. With V trimmed by 6 bases and J by 4 bases, 14 bases remained unmatched.

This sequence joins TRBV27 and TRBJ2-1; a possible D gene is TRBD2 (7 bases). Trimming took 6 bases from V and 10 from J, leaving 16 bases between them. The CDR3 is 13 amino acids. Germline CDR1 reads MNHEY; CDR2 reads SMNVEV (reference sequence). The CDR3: CASSWGGSGEQFF. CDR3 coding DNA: TGTGCCAGCAGCTGGGGGGGCTCGGGGGAGCAGTTCTTC.

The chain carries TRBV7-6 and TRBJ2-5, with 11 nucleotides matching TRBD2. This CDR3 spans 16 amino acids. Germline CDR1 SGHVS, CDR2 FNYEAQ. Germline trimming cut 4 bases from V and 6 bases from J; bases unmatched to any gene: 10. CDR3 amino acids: CASSSEASGGPKTQYF. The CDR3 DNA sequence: TGTGCCAGCAGCTCGGAGGCTAGCGGGGGGCCTAAGACCCAGTACTTC.

The CDR3 reads CASSRGQGEAGELFF. The CDR3 nucleotides are TGCGCCAGCAGCCGAGGACAGGGAGAAGCCGGGGAGCTGTTTTTT. V and J are TRBV4-1 and TRBJ2-2; 8 bases are a match to TRBD1. Trimming at V came to 4 bases and at J to 6 bases, leaving 7 bases not matched to a gene. The CDR3 totals 15 residues. CDR1 and CDR2 from the germline V gene are MGHRA and YSYEKL.

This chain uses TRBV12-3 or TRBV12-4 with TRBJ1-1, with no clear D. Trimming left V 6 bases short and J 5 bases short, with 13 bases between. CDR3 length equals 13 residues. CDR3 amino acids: CASSLQDGTEAFF. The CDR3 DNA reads TGTGCCAGCAGCCTACAAGACGGGACTGAAGCTTTCTTT.

The CDR3 DNA reads as TGTGCCAGCAGCCACAGACGGACCCCATACGAGCAGTACTTC. Translation gives CASSHRRTPYEQYF. V gene TRBV11-2 combines with J gene TRBJ2-7, with D hard to call. The CDR3 loop spans 14 amino acids. V was pared by 5 bases and J by 4 bases, with 15 bases between. Germline-derived CDR1 and CDR2 are SGHAT and FQNNGV.

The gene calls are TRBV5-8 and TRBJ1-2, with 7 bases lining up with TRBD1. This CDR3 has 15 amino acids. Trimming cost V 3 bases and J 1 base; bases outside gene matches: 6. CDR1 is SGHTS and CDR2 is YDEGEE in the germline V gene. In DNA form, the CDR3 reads TGTGCCAGCAGCTGGTCCGGGACAGTTAACTATGGCTACACCTTC. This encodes CASSWSGTVNYGYTF.

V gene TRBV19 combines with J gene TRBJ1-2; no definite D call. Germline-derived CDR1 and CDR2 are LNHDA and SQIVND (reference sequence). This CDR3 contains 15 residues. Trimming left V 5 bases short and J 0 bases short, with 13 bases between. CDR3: CASSFLEGTNYGYTF. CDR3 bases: TGTGCCAGTAGTTTTCTCGAGGGCACTAACTATGGCTACACCTTC.

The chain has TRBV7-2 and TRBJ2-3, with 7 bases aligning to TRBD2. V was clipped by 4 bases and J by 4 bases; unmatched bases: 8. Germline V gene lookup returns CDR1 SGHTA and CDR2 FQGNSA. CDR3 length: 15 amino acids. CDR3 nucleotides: TGTGCCAGCAGCTGGACTAGGGACCCCGCAGATACGCAGTATTTT. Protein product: CASSWTRDPADTQYF.

The CDR3 DNA is TGTGCCAGCTCAAGAACCGGGTCTGAGCAGTACTTC. It specifies CASSRTGSEQYF. The gene calls are TRBV18 and TRBJ2-7; unclear D gene. V was cut by 5 bases and J by 7 bases, with 12 bases left in between. Germline lookup yields CDR1 KGHSH and CDR2 LQKENI. The CDR3 contains 12 residues.

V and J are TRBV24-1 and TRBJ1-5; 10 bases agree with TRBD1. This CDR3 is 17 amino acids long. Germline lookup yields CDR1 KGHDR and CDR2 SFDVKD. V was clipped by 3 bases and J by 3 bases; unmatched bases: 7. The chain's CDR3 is CATSDTAGTGDNQPQHF. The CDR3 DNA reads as TGTGCCACCAGTGATACGGCCGGGACAGGGGACAATCAGCCCCAGCATTTT.

The CDR3 DNA reads as TGTGCCAGCAAGGGATACCAAGAGACCCAGTACTTC. Translating it yields CASKGYQETQYF. The gene calls are TRBV2 and TRBJ2-5; the D is unclear. V gave up 7 bases and J gave up 0 bases, with 6 bases separating them. The CDR3 loop spans 12 amino acids. In germline, CDR1 is SNHLY, CDR2 FYNNEI.

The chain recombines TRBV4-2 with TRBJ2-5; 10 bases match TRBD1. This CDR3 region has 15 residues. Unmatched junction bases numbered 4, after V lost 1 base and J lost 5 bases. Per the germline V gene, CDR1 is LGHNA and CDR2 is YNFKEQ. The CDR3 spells CASSQGGDRGETQYF. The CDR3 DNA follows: TGTGCCAGCAGCCAAGGGGGGGACAGGGGTGAGACCCAGTACTTC.

The CDR3: CASSPKDRVLGQYF. The CDR3 bases are TGTGCCAGCTCACCGAAGGACAGAGTCCTTGGACAGTACTTC. This chain links TRBV18 with TRBJ2-7; D perhaps matches TRBD1 (6 bases). The CDR3 extends over 14 amino acids. V lost 3 bases and J lost 10, with 19 bases in between. CDR1 and CDR2 from the germline V gene are KGHSH and LQKENI.

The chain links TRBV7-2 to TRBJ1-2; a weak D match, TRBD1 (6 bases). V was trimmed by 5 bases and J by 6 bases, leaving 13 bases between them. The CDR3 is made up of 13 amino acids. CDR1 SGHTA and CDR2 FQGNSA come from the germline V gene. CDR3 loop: CASSTNRADGYTF. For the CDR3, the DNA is TGTGCCAGCAGCACCAACAGGGCTGATGGCTACACCTTC.

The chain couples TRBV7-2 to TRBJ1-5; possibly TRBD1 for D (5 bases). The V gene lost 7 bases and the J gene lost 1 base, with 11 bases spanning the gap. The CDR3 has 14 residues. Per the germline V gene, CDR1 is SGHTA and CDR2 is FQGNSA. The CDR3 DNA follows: TGTGCCAGCAACATACGGGGGAGCAATCAGCCCCAGCATTTT. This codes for CASNIRGSNQPQHF.

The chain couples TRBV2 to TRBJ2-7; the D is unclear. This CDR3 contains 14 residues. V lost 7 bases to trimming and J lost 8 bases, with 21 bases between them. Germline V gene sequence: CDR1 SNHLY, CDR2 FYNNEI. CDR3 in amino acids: CASNIEFSKGKQYF. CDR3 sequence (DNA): TGTGCCAGCAATATAGAGTTTAGTAAGGGTAAGCAGTACTTC.

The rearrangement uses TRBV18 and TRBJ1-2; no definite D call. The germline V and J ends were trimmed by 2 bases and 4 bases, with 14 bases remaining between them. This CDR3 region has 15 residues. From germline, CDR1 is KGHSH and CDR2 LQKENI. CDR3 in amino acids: CASSPEVGLLYGYTF. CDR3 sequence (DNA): TGTGCCAGCTCACCAGAGGTCGGTCTCCTCTATGGCTACACCTTC.

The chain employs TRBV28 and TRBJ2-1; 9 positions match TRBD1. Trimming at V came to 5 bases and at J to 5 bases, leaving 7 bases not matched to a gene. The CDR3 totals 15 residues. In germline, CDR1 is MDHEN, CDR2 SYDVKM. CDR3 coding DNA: TGTGCCAGCAGTCCGGACAGGGGCCGAAACAATGAGCAGTTCTTC. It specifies CASSPDRGRNNEQFF.

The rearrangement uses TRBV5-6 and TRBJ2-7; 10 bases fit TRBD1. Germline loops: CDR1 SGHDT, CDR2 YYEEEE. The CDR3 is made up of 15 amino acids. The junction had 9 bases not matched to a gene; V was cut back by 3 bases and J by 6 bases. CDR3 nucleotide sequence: TGTGCCAGCAGCTCAATGGACAGGGGGGGTGGCGAGCAGTACTTC. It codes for CASSSMDRGGGEQYF.

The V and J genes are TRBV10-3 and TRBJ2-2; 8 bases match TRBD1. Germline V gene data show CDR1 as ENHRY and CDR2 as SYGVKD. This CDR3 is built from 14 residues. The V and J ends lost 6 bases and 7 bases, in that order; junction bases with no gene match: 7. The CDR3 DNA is TGTGCCATCAGAGACAGGGGTCAGGGCGGGGAGCTGTTTTTT. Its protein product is CAIRDRGQGGELFF.

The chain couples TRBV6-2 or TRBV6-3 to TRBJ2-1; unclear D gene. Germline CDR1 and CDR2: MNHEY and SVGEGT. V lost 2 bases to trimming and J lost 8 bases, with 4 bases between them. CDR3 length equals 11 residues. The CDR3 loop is CASSYGYEQFF. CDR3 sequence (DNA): TGTGCCAGCAGTTACGGTTATGAGCAGTTCTTC.

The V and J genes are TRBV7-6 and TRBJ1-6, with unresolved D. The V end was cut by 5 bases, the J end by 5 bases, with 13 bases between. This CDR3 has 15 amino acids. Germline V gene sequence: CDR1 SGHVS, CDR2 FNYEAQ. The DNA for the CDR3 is TGTGCCAGCAGCACATCGACCGGAAATAATTCACCCCTCCACTTT. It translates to CASSTSTGNNSPLHF.

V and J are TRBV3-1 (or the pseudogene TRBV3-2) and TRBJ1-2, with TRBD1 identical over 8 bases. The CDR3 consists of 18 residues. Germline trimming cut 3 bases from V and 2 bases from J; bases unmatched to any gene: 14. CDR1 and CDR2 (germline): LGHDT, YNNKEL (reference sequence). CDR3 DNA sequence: TGTGCCAGCAGCCATAGGACAGGGACTCCTATAAAGAACTATGGCTACACCTTC. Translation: CASSHRTGTPIKNYGYTF.

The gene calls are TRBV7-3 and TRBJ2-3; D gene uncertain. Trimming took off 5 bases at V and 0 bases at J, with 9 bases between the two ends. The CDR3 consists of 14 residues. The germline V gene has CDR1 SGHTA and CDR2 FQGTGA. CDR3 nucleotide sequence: TGTGCCAGCAGCGCCTTGACTAGCACAGATACGCAGTATTTT. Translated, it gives CASSALTSTDTQYF.

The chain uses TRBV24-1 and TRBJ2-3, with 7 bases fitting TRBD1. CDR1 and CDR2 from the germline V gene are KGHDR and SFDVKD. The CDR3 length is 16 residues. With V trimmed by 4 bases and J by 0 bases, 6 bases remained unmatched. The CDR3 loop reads CATSDPGQPSTDTQYF. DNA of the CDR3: TGTGCCACCAGTGACCCGGGACAGCCGAGCACAGATACGCAGTATTTT.

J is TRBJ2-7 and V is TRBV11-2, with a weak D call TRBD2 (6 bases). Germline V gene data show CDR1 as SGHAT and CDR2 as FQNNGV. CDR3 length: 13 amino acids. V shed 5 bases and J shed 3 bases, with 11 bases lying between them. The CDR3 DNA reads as TGTGCCAGCAGCAGTCGGGGGATCTACGAGCAGTACTTC. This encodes CASSSRGIYEQYF. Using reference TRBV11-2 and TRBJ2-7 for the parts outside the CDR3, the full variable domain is EAGVAQSPRYKIIEKRQSVAFWCNPISGHATLYWYQQILGQGPKLLIQFQNNGVVDDSQLPKDRFSAERLKGVDSTLKIQPAKLEDSAVYLCASSSRGIYEQYFGPGTRLTVT.